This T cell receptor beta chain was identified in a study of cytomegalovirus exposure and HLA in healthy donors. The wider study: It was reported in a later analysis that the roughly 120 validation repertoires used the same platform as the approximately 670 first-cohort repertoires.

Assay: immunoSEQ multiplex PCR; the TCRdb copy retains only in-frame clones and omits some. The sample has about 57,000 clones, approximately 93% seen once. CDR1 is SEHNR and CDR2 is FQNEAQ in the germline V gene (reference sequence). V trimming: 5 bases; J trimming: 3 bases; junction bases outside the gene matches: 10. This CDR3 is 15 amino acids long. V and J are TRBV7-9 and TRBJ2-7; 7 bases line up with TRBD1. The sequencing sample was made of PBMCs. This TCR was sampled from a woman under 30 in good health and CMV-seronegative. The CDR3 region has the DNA TGTGCCAGCAGCCGAACAGGGGCCACCGACTACGAGCAGTACGTC. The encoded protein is CASSRTGATDYEQYV.